The 20 T cell receptor beta chains below all came from one sample that was sequenced in a study of control samples from healthy donors and cancer patients. Clones were read by immunoSEQ multiplex PCR, and TCRdb kept only the in-frame ones, dropping some. The sample yields roughly 220,000 clones, roughly 94% seen once. Sequences were obtained from blood. Receptors originate from a man aged 50-60 years in good health.

Concerning this clone itself: The sample holds other DNA sequences that translate to the same CDR3. The chain has TRBV29-1 and TRBJ1-5, with D possibly TRBD1 on 6 matching bases. The CDR3 has 13 residues. The germline gives CDR1 SQVTM, CDR2 ANQGSEA. V lost 8 bases and J 7 bases, leaving 18 bases between the germline ends. DNA for the CDR3: TGCAGCTCCGGCGGGGGGGCGGGGCAGCCCCAGCATTTT. Translated, it gives CSSGGGAGQPQHF. Drawing the rest from reference TRBV29-1 and TRBJ1-5, the complete variable domain is SAVISQKPSRDICQRGTSLTIQCQVDSQVTMMFWYRQQPGQSLTLIATANQGSEATYESGFVIDKFPISRPNLTFSTLTVSNMSPEDSSIYLCSSGGGAGQPQHFGDGTRLSIL.

The chain carries TRBV5-1 and TRBJ1-1; a possible D gene is TRBD1 (5 bases). The V and J ends lost 3 bases and 0 bases respectively, with 12 bases between them. Germline loops: CDR1 SGHRS, CDR2 YFSETQ. This CDR3 has 15 amino acids. CDR3 sequence reads: CASSWSGRLNTEAFF. Here the CDR3 DNA reads TGCGCCAGCAGCTGGTCAGGGCGTTTGAACACTGAAGCTTTCTTT. Variable domain in full (rest from reference TRBV5-1 and TRBJ1-1): KAGVTQTPRYLIKTRGQQVTLSCSPISGHRSVSWYQQTPGQGLQFLFEYFSETQRNKGNFPGRFSGRQFSNSRSEMNVSTLELGDSALYLCASSWSGRLNTEAFFGQGTRLTVV.

V gene TRBV7-2 combines with J gene TRBJ2-5; D remains unclear. Germline V gives CDR1 SGHTA, CDR2 FQGNSA. Trimming took 7 bases from V and 5 from J, leaving 20 bases between them. This CDR3 comprises 15 residues. The CDR3 region is CASNPQPTLQETQYF. The CDR3 DNA is TGTGCCAGCAACCCTCAACCAACCCTCCAGGAGACCCAGTACTTC.

The V and J genes are TRBV18 and TRBJ1-1, with 8 bases fitting TRBD1. CDR3 size: 15 residues. CDR1 KGHSH and CDR2 LQKENI come from the germline V gene. Trimming took 2 bases from V and 1 from J; bases not matched to a gene: 3. The CDR3 sequence: CASSPRTGKNTEAFF. The CDR3 region has the DNA TGTGCCAGCTCACCAAGGACAGGGAAGAACACTGAAGCTTTCTTT. The full variable domain, its missing parts supplied by reference TRBV18 and TRBJ1-1, is NAGVMQNPRHLVRRRGQEARLRCSPMKGHSHVYWYRQLPEEGLKFMVYLQKENIIDESGMPKERFSAEFPKEGPSILRIQQVVRGDSAAYFCASSPRTGKNTEAFFGQGTRLTVV.

The chain uses TRBV10-3 and TRBJ2-1; D gene uncertain. The germline gives CDR1 ENHRY, CDR2 SYGVKD. The CDR3 runs to 12 residues. The V and J ends lost 4 bases and 5 bases respectively, with 6 bases between them. For the CDR3, the DNA is TGTGCCATCAGTGCCCTTGACAATGAGCAGTTCTTC. Its protein product is CAISALDNEQFF.

V usage is TRBV10-3 and J usage is TRBJ1-4; tentative D call: TRBD1 (6 bases). Germline V gene lookup returns CDR1 ENHRY and CDR2 SYGVKD. Between the trimmed V and J ends, which lost 5 bases and 4 bases, there was a span of 14 bases. CDR3 length equals 15 residues. CDR3 sequence reads: CAISPSTGFNEKLFF. The CDR3 nucleotides are TGTGCCATCAGTCCCTCTACAGGGTTTAATGAAAAACTGTTTTTT.

The chain joins TRBV5-1 to TRBJ2-5; weak D call: TRBD1 (5 bases). Trimming shortened V by 4 bases and J by 1 base, and 11 bases separated the two germline ends. Germline-derived CDR1 and CDR2 are SGHRS and YFSETQ. This CDR3 is 14 amino acids long. The CDR3 nucleotides read TGCGCCAGCAGCGGACAAGACCTCCAAGAGACCCAGTACTTC. This sequence encodes CASSGQDLQETQYF.

The J gene is TRBJ1-5, the V gene TRBV4-2, with D unclear. Looked up from germline, CDR1 is LGHNA and CDR2 is YNFKEQ. The CDR3 runs 13 residues. V was pared by 6 bases and J by 7 bases, with 13 bases between. The CDR3 reads CASSRQRGQPQHF. In nucleotides, the CDR3 is TGTGCCAGCAGTCGCCAACGGGGACAGCCCCAGCATTTT.

The chain has TRBV28 and TRBJ2-3; TRBD2 agrees at 8 bases. Germline CDR1 MDHEN, CDR2 SYDVKM. V trimming: 7 bases; J trimming: 1 base; junction bases outside the gene matches: 4. This CDR3 has 14 residues. The CDR3 sequence: CASMGGGRTDTQYF. CDR3 in DNA: TGTGCCAGCATGGGCGGGGGGCGCACAGATACGCAGTATTTT.

The CDR3 loop is CASTPGQPFSGNTIYF. As DNA, the CDR3 is TGTGCCAGTACCCCGGGACAGCCTTTCTCTGGAAACACCATATATTTT. This chain uses TRBV19 with TRBJ1-3; 7 bases line up with TRBD1. This CDR3 has 16 amino acids. V was pared by 7 bases and J by 0 bases, with 9 bases of the junction left unmatched. From germline, CDR1 is LNHDA and CDR2 SQIVND (reference sequence).

This sequence joins TRBV19 and TRBJ1-6, with D uncertain. The length of the CDR3 is 16 residues. Germline lookup yields CDR1 LNHDA and CDR2 SQIVND (reference sequence). V lost 6 bases to trimming and J lost 1 base, with 13 bases between them. Written as DNA, the CDR3 is TGTGCCAGTAGCCCCGGGGTTTGGTCCTATAATTCACCCCTCCACTTT. Encoded protein: CASSPGVWSYNSPLHF.

This chain links TRBV4-1 with TRBJ1-1; D is undetermined. V was cut by 0 bases and J by 5 bases, with 10 bases left in between. This CDR3 has 14 residues. Germline V gene data show CDR1 as MGHRA and CDR2 as YSYEKL. The CDR3 DNA sequence: TGCGCCAGCAGCCAAGAACGGGTGGGTACTGAAGCTTTCTTT. Translating it yields CASSQERVGTEAFF.

The chain links TRBV7-8 to TRBJ1-4; D perhaps matches TRBD1 (5 bases). The germline V and J ends were trimmed by 4 bases and 1 base, with 10 bases remaining between them. The CDR3 consists of 15 residues. CDR1 SGHVS and CDR2 FQNEAQ come from the germline V gene. In nucleotides, the CDR3 is TGTGCCAGCAGCTCTCGGACACGAACTAATGAAAAACTGTTTTTT. The encoded protein is CASSSRTRTNEKLFF. Together with reference TRBV7-8 and TRBJ1-4, the CDR3 gives the full variable domain: GAGVSQSPRYKVAKRGQDVALRCDPISGHVSLFWYQQALGQGPEFLTYFQNEAQLDKSGLPSDRFFAERPEGSVSTLKIQRTQQEDSAVYLCASSSRTRTNEKLFFGSGTQLSVL.

The chain is built from TRBV11-3 and TRBJ2-1; the D is unclear. CDR1 and CDR2 (germline): SGHNT, YENEEA. With 6 bases removed from V and 9 bases from J, the gap between germline ends came to 12 bases. CDR3 size: 12 residues. The CDR3 reads CASSTLLGEQFF. In DNA, the CDR3 is TGTGCCAGCAGTACCCTCTTGGGTGAGCAGTTCTTC.

This chain connects TRBV18 to TRBJ2-2, with D uncertain. Trimming shortened V by 0 bases and J by 5 bases, and 4 bases separated the two germline ends. Germline assignment: CDR1 KGHSH and CDR2 LQKENI. This CDR3 contains 13 residues. As DNA, the CDR3 is TGTGCCAGCTCACCACCGGGAACCGGGGAGCTGTTTTTT. Its translation: CASSPPGTGELFF.

The gene calls are TRBV27 and TRBJ2-7, with TRBD1 as a possible D gene (6 bases). This CDR3 contains 15 residues. The V gene lost 3 bases and the J gene lost 0 bases, with 12 bases spanning the gap. The germline gives CDR1 MNHEY, CDR2 SMNVEV (reference sequence). As DNA, the CDR3 is TGTGCCAGCAGTTTGAGGGGGTTTGGCTCCTACGAGCAGTACGTC. It translates to CASSLRGFGSYEQYV.

CDR3 in amino acids: CASSLVTAGAYNEQFF. The CDR3 DNA reads TGTGCCAGCAGCTTAGTGACGGCAGGGGCCTACAATGAGCAGTTCTTC. The chain uses TRBV7-2 and TRBJ2-1; D may be TRBD1 (6 bases). Trimming pared 1 base from V and 2 bases from J, leaving 12 bases between. Germline CDR1 is SGHTA and CDR2 is FQGNSA. This CDR3 region has 16 residues.

The V call is TRBV27, the J call TRBJ2-1; perhaps TRBD1 as D (6 bases). Germline values: CDR1 MNHEY, CDR2 SMNVEV (reference sequence). V gave up 2 bases and J gave up 0 bases, with 11 bases separating them. This CDR3 is built from 16 residues. Here the CDR3 reads CASSLIRGGSYNEQFF. CDR3 in DNA: TGTGCCAGCAGTTTAATCAGAGGGGGCTCCTACAATGAGCAGTTCTTC.

This chain connects TRBV3-1 (or the pseudogene TRBV3-2) to TRBJ1-2; D gene unclear. This CDR3 comprises 13 residues. CDR1 LGHDT and CDR2 YNNKEL come from the germline V gene (reference sequence). The ends were cut back, 3 bases at V and 8 bases at J, with 13 bases in the middle. CDR3 DNA sequence: TGTGCCAGCAGCCAGCGGACCGCTGAGGGCTACACCTTC. Translation gives CASSQRTAEGYTF.

The V and J genes are TRBV7-9 and TRBJ2-3; D is unclear. V was cut by 5 bases and J by 2 bases, with 11 bases left in between. Germline lookup yields CDR1 SEHNR and CDR2 FQNEAQ (reference sequence). The CDR3 extends over 14 amino acids. This chain's CDR3 is CASSGGQITDTQYF. In DNA, the CDR3 is TGTGCCAGCAGCGGTGGGCAGATCACAGATACGCAGTATTTT.